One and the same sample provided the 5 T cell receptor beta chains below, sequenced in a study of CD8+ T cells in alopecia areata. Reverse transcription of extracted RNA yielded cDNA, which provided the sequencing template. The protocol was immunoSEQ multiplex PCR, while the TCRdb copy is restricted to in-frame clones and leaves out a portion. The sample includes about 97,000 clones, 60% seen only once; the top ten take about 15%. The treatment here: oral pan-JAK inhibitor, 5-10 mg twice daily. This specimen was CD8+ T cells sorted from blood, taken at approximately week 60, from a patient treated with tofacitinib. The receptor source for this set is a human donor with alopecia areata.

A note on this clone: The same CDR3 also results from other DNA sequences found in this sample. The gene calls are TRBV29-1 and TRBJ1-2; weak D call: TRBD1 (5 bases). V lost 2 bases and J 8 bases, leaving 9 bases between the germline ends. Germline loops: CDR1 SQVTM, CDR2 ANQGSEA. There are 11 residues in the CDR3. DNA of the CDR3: TGCAGCGTTGAAAATAGGGACGGCTACACCTTC. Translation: CSVENRDGYTF.

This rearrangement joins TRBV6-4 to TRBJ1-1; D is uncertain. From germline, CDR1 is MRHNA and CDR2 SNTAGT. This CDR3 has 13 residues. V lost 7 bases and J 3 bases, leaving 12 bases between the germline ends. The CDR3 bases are TGTGCCAGCAAGCGCGGAGGCGACACTGAAGCTTTCTTT. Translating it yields CASKRGGDTEAFF.

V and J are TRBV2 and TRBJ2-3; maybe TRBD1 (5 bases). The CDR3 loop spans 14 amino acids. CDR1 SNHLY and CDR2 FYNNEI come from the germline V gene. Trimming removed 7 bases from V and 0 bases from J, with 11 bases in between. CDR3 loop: CASKWTTSTDTQYF. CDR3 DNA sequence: TGTGCCAGCAAATGGACAACTAGCACAGATACGCAGTATTTT.

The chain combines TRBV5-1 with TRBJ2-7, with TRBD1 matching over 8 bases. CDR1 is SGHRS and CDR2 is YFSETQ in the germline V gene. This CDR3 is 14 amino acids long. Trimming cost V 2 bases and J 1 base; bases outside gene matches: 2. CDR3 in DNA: TGCGCCAGCAGCTTACGACAGGGGTCCTACGAGCAGTACTTC. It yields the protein CASSLRQGSYEQYF.

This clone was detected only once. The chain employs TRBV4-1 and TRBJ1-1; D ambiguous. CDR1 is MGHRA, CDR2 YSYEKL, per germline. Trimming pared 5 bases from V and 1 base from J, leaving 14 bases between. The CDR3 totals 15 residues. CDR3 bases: TGCGCCAGCAGCTTCGGGGTTCTGGGGAACACTGAAGCTTTCTTT. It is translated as CASSFGVLGNTEAFF.